This T cell receptor beta chain was sequenced in a study of human T cells and chemical hapten exposure. Study information: Once 0.01% DPC had been applied to the upper back by patch test, readings were taken at 6 days.

This clonotype was counted a few times. The antigen remains undetermined. With 4 bases clipped from V and 7 bases from J, the junction kept 8 bases outside the gene matches. This CDR3 is built from 15 residues. Germline V CDR1 and CDR2: MGHDK, SYGVNS. Study findings and constraints: TCRs exceeding a frequency of 1 in 1000 stayed unchanged under DPC sensitization.

Time point denoted: pre-sensitization, week 0. Noted treatment: therapeutic diphenylcyclopropenone sensitization with weekly scalp DPC. Original processing methods: Per sample, the median was around 100,000 TCRs, with values from roughly 23,000 to 640,000. Using its own MiXCR run on the RACE reads, TCRdb lists one record per CDR3 protein. V and J calls and clone size were set by TCRdb, not the authors. This table has about 290,000 distinct CDR3 sequences, roughly 7.4% appearing once. Here the sequenced sample was whole blood, taken in connection with sensitization to the hapten diphenylcyclopropenone (DPC). This receptor was obtained from a man between 18 and 29 years old with alopecia areata. Some clones in this sample may be carry-over from other donors' samples. The rearrangement links TRBV25-1 to TRBJ2-1; 9 positions match TRBD2. DNA of the CDR3: TGTGCCAGCAGTGTTAAGGCGGGGGGGTTAAATGAGCAGTTCTTC. Amino acids: CASSVKAGGLNEQFF.